The 19 T cell receptor beta chains below were found in one sample sequenced in a study of T cells after posttransplantation cyclophosphamide. This table comes from immunoSEQ multiplex PCR, and its TCRdb copy is limited to in-frame clones, with some not included. The sample contains 30,000 to 35,000 clones, none of them singletons. Sequenced input: PBMCs. The receptors were gathered from a woman aged 45 to 65 in good health and a related stem cell transplant donor.

There are many counts of this clone. The chain combines TRBV5-4 with TRBJ1-1; D unclear. V lost 1 base to trimming and J lost 0 bases, with 7 bases between them. Germline assignment: CDR1 SGHNT and CDR2 YYREEE (reference sequence). This CDR3 spans 14 amino acids. CDR3 loop: CASSLTSVNTEAFF. DNA for the CDR3: TGTGCCAGCAGCTTGACCAGCGTGAACACTGAAGCTTTCTTT.

The chain joins TRBV5-6 to TRBJ1-5; maybe TRBD1 (6 bases). The V end lost 0 bases, the J end lost 2 bases, and 12 bases lay between the germline ends. The CDR3 sequence is 16 residues long. Germline assignment: CDR1 SGHDT and CDR2 YYEEEE. The CDR3 bases are TGTGCCAGCAGCTTGGACAGGGTGGGCCGCAATCAGCCCCAGCATTTT. The encoded protein is CASSLDRVGRNQPQHF.

The chain has TRBV12-5 and TRBJ2-3, with 7 positions matching TRBD1. CDR3 size: 14 residues. V shed 6 bases, J shed 2 bases, and the junction held 5 bases outside the gene matches. Germline V gene sequence: CDR1 LGHNT, CDR2 FRNRAP. The CDR3 nucleotides read TGTGCTAGTGGCCCCGACAGGGCCACAGATACGCAGTATTTT. Translated: CASGPDRATDTQYF.

By share, this clone ranks as medium-sized (0.01 to 0.1%). The J gene is TRBJ1-1, the V gene TRBV10-3, with D possibly being TRBD1 (5 bases). The germline V gene encodes CDR1 ENHRY and CDR2 SYGVKD. V lost 3 bases, J lost 1 base, and 9 bases lay in between. This CDR3 is 14 amino acids long. CDR3 region: CAISDNQGNTEAFF. The CDR3 nucleotides read TGTGCCATCAGTGATAATCAGGGGAACACTGAAGCTTTCTTT.

This clone was seen repeatedly, ten times or more. The chain employs TRBV6-5 and TRBJ2-1; 11 bases are a match to TRBD2. The CDR3 is made up of 14 amino acids. The trim removed 2 bases at V and 8 bases at J, leaving 2 bases unmatched. Per germline, CDR1 MNHEY and CDR2 SVGAGI. CDR3 in amino acids: CASSYLLAGDEQFF. Written as DNA, the CDR3 is TGTGCCAGCAGTTACCTACTAGCGGGAGATGAGCAGTTCTTC.

This clone was counted at least ten times. The chain employs TRBV28 and TRBJ2-7; 11 nucleotides line up with TRBD2. The CDR3 is made up of 15 amino acids. J gave up 2 bases and V 4 bases, and 4 bases lay outside the gene matches. The germline V gene has CDR1 MDHEN and CDR2 SYDVKM. The DNA for the CDR3 is TGTGCCAGCAGTTCTACTAGCGGGAGCCCCTACGAGCAGTACTTC. Translated, it gives CASSSTSGSPYEQYF.

This clone was observed at least ten times. The chain is built from TRBV7-9 and TRBJ2-1, with 12 bases lining up with TRBD2. The germline CDR1 and CDR2 sequences are SEHNR and FQNEAQ (reference sequence). V lost 4 bases to trimming and J lost 3 bases; unmatched junction nucleotides: 1. The CDR3 runs 15 residues. CDR3 sequence reads: CASSSSGRDYNEQFF. The CDR3 coding sequence is TGTGCCAGCAGCTCTAGCGGGAGGGACTACAATGAGCAGTTCTTC.

This clone has more than one count but fewer than ten. The CDR3 reads CAWSWRGEAFF. In DNA form, the CDR3 reads TGTGCCTGGAGTTGGAGAGGGGAAGCTTTCTTT. The rearrangement links TRBV30 to TRBJ1-1, with unresolved D. Looked up from germline, CDR1 is GTSNPN and CDR2 is SVGIG (reference sequence). This CDR3 contains 11 residues. V shed 2 bases and J shed 8 bases, with 9 bases lying between them.

This clone occurred many times. The chain combines TRBV5-1 with TRBJ2-1; D is unresolved. The V gene's germline CDR1 is SGHRS and CDR2 YFSETQ. V lost 4 bases to trimming and J lost 7 bases, with 15 bases between them. The CDR3 contains 14 residues. CDR3 in DNA: TGCGCCAGCAGCCCCTTTAGCTCGCAAAATGAGCAGTTCTTC. It encodes CASSPFSSQNEQFF.

This clone was recorded many times. This chain links TRBV27 with TRBJ2-7; 8 nucleotides match TRBD1. This CDR3 is 14 amino acids long. CDR1 MNHEY and CDR2 SMNVEV come from the germline V gene (reference sequence). V dropped 5 bases and J dropped 5; count of bases not matched to a gene: 8. In DNA form, the CDR3 reads TGTGCCAGCAGTATTTGGACAGGGAGTGACGAGCAGTACTTC. As protein: CASSIWTGSDEQYF.

This clone has at least ten counts. The chain links TRBV7-3 to TRBJ2-5, with D perhaps matching TRBD2 (6 bases). The CDR3 is 13 amino acids. CDR1 is SGHTA and CDR2 is FQGTGA in the germline V gene. Trimming pared 2 bases from V and 5 bases from J, leaving 9 bases between. CDR3 DNA sequence: TGTGCCAGCAGCTTAGGGCGGGATGAGACCCAGTACTTC. Protein: CASSLGRDETQYF.

There are many counts of this clone. The chain is built from TRBV5-1 and TRBJ2-6, with D unclear. The CDR3 is 16 amino acids. CDR1 and CDR2 from the germline V gene are SGHRS and YFSETQ. V lost 2 bases, J lost 3 bases, and 12 bases lay in between. The CDR3 nucleotides read TGCGCCAGCAGCTTAGTATTGACGGGTGGGGCCAACGTCCTGACTTTC. Its protein is CASSLVLTGGANVLTF.

This clone was recorded many times. The J gene is TRBJ1-4, the V gene TRBV6-6; 8 bases agree with TRBD1. V gave up 0 bases and J gave up 8 bases; unmatched junction bases: 8. The germline CDR1 and CDR2 sequences are MNHNY and SVGAGI (reference sequence). This CDR3 spans 16 amino acids. CDR3 in amino acids: CASSYSWRTGTEKLFF. CDR3 in DNA: TGTGCCAGCAGTTACTCATGGAGGACAGGGACGGAAAAACTGTTTTTT.

This clone was observed many times. The V call is TRBV2, the J call TRBJ1-5, with D unresolved. CDR3 length: 16 amino acids. With 3 bases removed from V and 3 bases from J, the gap between germline ends came to 15 bases. Germline loops: CDR1 SNHLY, CDR2 FYNNEI. The CDR3 sequence: CASSDGVRGINQPQHF. The CDR3, as DNA: TGTGCCAGCAGTGACGGCGTACGGGGTATCAATCAGCCCCAGCATTTT.

This rearrangement joins TRBV29-1 to TRBJ2-4, with D possibly matching TRBD2 (5 bases). The V gene lost 7 bases and the J gene lost 0 bases, with 13 bases spanning the gap. This CDR3 is built from 14 residues. CDR1 and CDR2 from the germline V gene are SQVTM and ANQGSEA. Here the CDR3 DNA reads TGCAGCGCCGGGGTGGAACTAGCCAAAAACATTCAGTACTTC. The encoded protein is CSAGVELAKNIQYF.

This clone was observed a few times. The chain carries TRBV29-1 and TRBJ2-5, with TRBD1 matching over 9 bases. Germline CDR1 SQVTM, CDR2 ANQGSEA. The V gene end was trimmed by 3 bases and the J gene end by 5 bases; junction bases not matched to a gene: 7. The length of the CDR3 is 14 residues. CDR3 sequence: CSVDGQGLGETQYF. CDR3 coding DNA: TGCAGCGTTGATGGACAGGGGCTAGGGGAGACCCAGTACTTC.

This clone was recorded many times. The V gene is TRBV7-3, the J gene TRBJ2-7; D not resolved. CDR3 length equals 11 residues. Trimming left V 5 bases short and J 6 bases short, with 8 bases between. Germline CDR1 and CDR2: SGHTA and FQGTGA. CDR3 coding DNA: TGTGCCAGCAGCGCAGGTGGCGAGCAGTACTTC. Translating it yields CASSAGGEQYF.

This clone was recorded at least ten times. This chain uses TRBV6-5 with TRBJ2-7; 15 bases fit TRBD2. CDR1 and CDR2 from the germline V gene are MNHEY and SVGAGI. This CDR3 is built from 15 residues. V shed 6 bases and J 4 bases; nucleotides not matched to a gene: 4. The CDR3 loop reads CASSLGTSGRYEQYF. CDR3 DNA sequence: TGTGCCAGCAGCCTAGGGACTAGCGGGAGGTACGAGCAGTACTTC.

The sample holds many counts of this clone. The rearrangement joins TRBV5-4 to TRBJ2-7, with TRBD2 matching over 7 bases. The CDR3 consists of 15 residues. After removal of 4 bases from V and 3 bases from J, the junction contained 10 bases not matched to a gene. Germline-derived CDR1 and CDR2 are SGHNT and YYREEE (reference sequence). The CDR3 sequence: CASSTAAGGSYEQYF. In nucleotides, the CDR3 is TGTGCCAGCAGCACCGCGGCGGGCGGGAGCTACGAGCAGTACTTC.